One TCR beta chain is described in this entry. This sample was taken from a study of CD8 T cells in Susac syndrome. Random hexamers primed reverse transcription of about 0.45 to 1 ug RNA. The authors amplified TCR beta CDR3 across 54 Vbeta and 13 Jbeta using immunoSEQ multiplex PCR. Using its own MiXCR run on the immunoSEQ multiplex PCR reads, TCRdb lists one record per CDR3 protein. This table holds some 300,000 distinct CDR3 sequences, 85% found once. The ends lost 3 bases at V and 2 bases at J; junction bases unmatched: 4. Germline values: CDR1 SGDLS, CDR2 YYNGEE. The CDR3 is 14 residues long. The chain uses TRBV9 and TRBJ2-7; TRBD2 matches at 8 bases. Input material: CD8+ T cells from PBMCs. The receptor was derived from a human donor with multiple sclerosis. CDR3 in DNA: TGTGCCAGCAGCGCCGGGGGGGTACCCTACGAGCAGTACTTC. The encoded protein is CASSAGGVPYEQYF.